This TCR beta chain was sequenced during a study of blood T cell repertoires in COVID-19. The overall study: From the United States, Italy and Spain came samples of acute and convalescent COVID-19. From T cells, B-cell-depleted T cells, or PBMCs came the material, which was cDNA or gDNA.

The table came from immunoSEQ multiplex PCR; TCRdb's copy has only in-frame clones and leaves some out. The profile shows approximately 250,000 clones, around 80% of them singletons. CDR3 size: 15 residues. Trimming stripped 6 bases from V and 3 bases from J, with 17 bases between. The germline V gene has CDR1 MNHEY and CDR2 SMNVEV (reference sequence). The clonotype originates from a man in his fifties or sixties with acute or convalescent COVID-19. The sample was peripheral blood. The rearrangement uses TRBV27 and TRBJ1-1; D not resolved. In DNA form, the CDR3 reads TGTGCCAGCAGAAACCCAGGTTTCGGTCACACTGAAGCTTTCTTT. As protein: CASRNPGFGHTEAFF.